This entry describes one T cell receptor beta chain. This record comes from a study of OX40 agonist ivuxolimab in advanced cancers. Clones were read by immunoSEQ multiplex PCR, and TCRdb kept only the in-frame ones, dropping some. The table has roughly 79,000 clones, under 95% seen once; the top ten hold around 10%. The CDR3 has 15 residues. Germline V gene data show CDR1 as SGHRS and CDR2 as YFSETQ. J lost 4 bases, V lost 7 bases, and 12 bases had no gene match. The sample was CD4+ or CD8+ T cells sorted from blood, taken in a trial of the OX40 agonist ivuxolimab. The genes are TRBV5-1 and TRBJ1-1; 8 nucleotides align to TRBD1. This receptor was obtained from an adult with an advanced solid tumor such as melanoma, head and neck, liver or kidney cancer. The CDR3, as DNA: TGCGCCAGCCGCTCCACCGACAGGGGAGGCACTGAAGCTTTCTTT. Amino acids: CASRSTDRGGTEAFF. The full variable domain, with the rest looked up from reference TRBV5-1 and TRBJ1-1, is KAGVTQTPRYLIKTRGQQVTLSCSPISGHRSVSWYQQTPGQGLQFLFEYFSETQRNKGNFPGRFSGRQFSNSRSEMNVSTLELGDSALYLCASRSTDRGGTEAFFGQGTRLTVV.